Below, 16 T cell receptor beta chains from the same sample are listed, as sequenced in a study of T cells in Graves' hyperthyroidism and ophthalmopathy. Amplification of TCR beta CDR3 regions was performed using RNA transcripts as template. Initially, a first-round RT-PCR of the TCR CDR3 employed the HTBI primer set. TCRdb called the multiplex PCR reads again in MiXCR, with one record for every CDR3 protein. The sample carries 560,000 or so distinct CDR3 sequences, just under 20% recorded once. What was sequenced was blood. Every receptor here comes from a man aged 40-50 years with Graves' ophthalmopathy.

There are many counts of this clonotype. This chain links TRBV27 with TRBJ1-5, with a possible D match to TRBD1 (5 bases). CDR1 and CDR2 (germline): MNHEY, SMNVEV (reference sequence). Trimming took off 3 bases at V and 5 bases at J, with 11 bases between the two ends. This CDR3 contains 14 residues. CDR3 sequence: CASSFRPGDQPQHF. The CDR3 DNA sequence: TGTGCCAGCAGTTTTCGGCCGGGGGATCAGCCCCAGCATTTT.

This chain links TRBV20-1 with TRBJ2-1; 11 nucleotides align to TRBD2. Trimming removed 2 bases from V and 3 bases from J; junction bases left unmatched: 0. Germline V gene data show CDR1 as DFQATT and CDR2 as SNEGSKA (reference sequence). The CDR3 consists of 14 residues. CDR3 sequence (DNA): TGCAGTGCTAGACTAGCGGGGGGCTACAATGAGCAGTTCTTC. This encodes CSARLAGGYNEQFF.

Points on this clonotype: This sequence may be a read error, since a much larger clone differs from it by one base. The chain recombines TRBV11-2 with TRBJ1-4, with D hard to call. Germline values: CDR1 SGHAT, CDR2 FQNNGV. The CDR3 has 11 amino acids. V gave up 3 bases and J gave up 8 bases, with 4 bases separating them. The DNA for the CDR3 is TGTGCCAGCAGCTTCGGGGAAAAACTGTTTTTT. Its protein is CASSFGEKLFF.

In this sample, this clonotype turned up many times. The chain has TRBV3-1 and TRBJ2-5, with TRBD2 matching over 10 bases. CDR1 is LGHDT, CDR2 YNNKEL, per germline (reference sequence). Trimming cost V 3 bases and J 3 bases; bases outside gene matches: 4. The CDR3 runs 15 residues. The CDR3 bases are TGTGCCAGCAGCCAGACCACTAGCGGGAAAGAGACCCAGTACTTC. Translation: CASSQTTSGKETQYF.

This clonotype was seen more than once but under ten times. The CDR3, as DNA: TGTGCCAGTCGGGAGTTAGGCTACACCTTC. Amino acid sequence: CASRELGYTF. The chain has TRBV2 and TRBJ1-2; no firm D call. Germline V CDR1 and CDR2: SNHLY, FYNNEI. V lost 9 bases, J lost 8 bases, and 10 bases lay in between. CDR3 length equals 10 residues.

This clonotype came up a few times. This rearrangement joins TRBV6-1 to TRBJ2-1; D not certain. Trimming left V 7 bases short and J 0 bases short, with 13 bases between. The CDR3 runs to 15 residues. Germline-derived CDR1 and CDR2 are MNHNS and SASEGT. The CDR3 DNA sequence: TGTGCCAGCATTGGTTTAGAAAGCTCCTACAATGAGCAGTTCTTC. Its translation is CASIGLESSYNEQFF.

This clonotype was seen only a few times. V usage is TRBV6-2 or TRBV6-3 and J usage is TRBJ2-7; D may be TRBD2 (6 bases). Trimming took 6 bases from V and 7 from J, leaving 25 bases between them. CDR1 MNHEY and CDR2 SVGEGT come from the germline V gene. The CDR3 is 16 amino acids. The CDR3 DNA reads TGTGCCAGCAGCGCGCCGGGCCAGAGGAGGGGCGGAGAGCAGTACTTC. It translates to CASSAPGQRRGGEQYF.

This clonotype was recorded many times. The V call is TRBV28, the J call TRBJ2-3, with 9 bases aligning to TRBD1. V trimming: 6 bases; J trimming: 3 bases; junction bases outside the gene matches: 4. The CDR3 spans 14 residues. Germline CDR1 and CDR2: MDHEN and SYDVKM. This CDR3 reads CASRDRGRTDTQYF. In DNA, the CDR3 is TGTGCCAGCAGGGACAGGGGTAGAACAGATACGCAGTATTTT.

This clonotype was observed a few times. V usage is TRBV25-1 and J usage is TRBJ1-1; 10 bases align to TRBD1. Germline CDR1 is MGHDK and CDR2 is SYGVNS. Unmatched junction bases numbered 9, after V lost 8 bases and J lost 6 bases. This CDR3 spans 14 amino acids. The CDR3 loop reads CASSDRGQGAEAFF. In DNA form, the CDR3 reads TGTGCCAGCTCTGACAGGGGGCAGGGGGCTGAAGCTTTCTTT.

This clonotype has ten or more counts. The chain employs TRBV6-1 and TRBJ1-2, with D possibly TRBD1 on 5 matching bases. The length of the CDR3 is 12 residues. V was trimmed by 2 bases and J by 8 bases, leaving 9 bases between them. The germline gives CDR1 MNHNS, CDR2 SASEGT. As DNA, the CDR3 is TGTGCCAGCAGTGAAAGGGGTTTGGGCTACACCTTC. This gives the protein CASSERGLGYTF.

This clonotype was seen a handful of times. The chain links TRBV6-5 to TRBJ2-7, with D perhaps TRBD1 or TRBD2 (6 bases each). CDR3 length: 15 residues. Trimming left V 0 bases short and J 1 base short, with 10 bases between. Germline loops: CDR1 MNHEY, CDR2 SVGAGI. In DNA form, the CDR3 reads TGTGCCAGCAGTTACTCGACTAGGGGGTCCTACGAGCAGTACTTC. It yields the protein CASSYSTRGSYEQYF.

This clonotype showed up just a few times. The V gene is TRBV3-1, the J gene TRBJ2-4; the match to TRBD1 covers 7 bases. The CDR3 extends over 16 amino acids. The V gene's germline CDR1 is LGHDT and CDR2 YNNKEL (reference sequence). V shed 2 bases, J shed 2 bases, and the junction held 6 bases outside the gene matches. The CDR3 nucleotides read TGTGCCAGCAGCCAAACCCGGACAGGCTCCAAAAACATTCAGTACTTC. Translation: CASSQTRTGSKNIQYF.

There are many counts of this clonotype. The chain combines TRBV7-8 with TRBJ1-4; 8 positions agree with TRBD1. After removal of 1 base from V and 7 bases from J, the junction contained 5 bases not matched to a gene. CDR1 and CDR2 from the germline V gene are SGHVS and FQNEAQ. This CDR3 spans 15 amino acids. CDR3: CASSLGQGQGEKLFF. In DNA form, the CDR3 reads TGTGCCAGCAGCTTAGGACAGGGGCAGGGTGAAAAACTGTTTTTT.

The CDR3 sequence: CSVTDRGRTEAFF. In DNA, the CDR3 is TGCAGCGTTACTGACAGGGGTAGAACTGAAGCTTTCTTT. This chain joins TRBV29-1 and TRBJ1-1; TRBD1 agrees at 8 bases. This CDR3 has 13 amino acids. Losses at the gene ends were 5 bases for V and 5 bases for J; bases not matched to a gene: 7. The germline V gene has CDR1 SQVTM and CDR2 ANQGSEA.

This clonotype was seen ten or more times. The chain employs TRBV7-2 and TRBJ1-4; 12 bases align to TRBD1. Germline trimming cut 5 bases from V and 8 bases from J; bases unmatched to any gene: 3. The CDR3 covers 14 residues. The germline V gene has CDR1 SGHTA and CDR2 FQGNSA. CDR3 coding DNA: TGTGCCAGCAGCCGGGGACAGGGGGCGGAAAAACTGTTTTTT. It encodes CASSRGQGAEKLFF.

The V gene is TRBV6-2 or TRBV6-3, the J gene TRBJ1-1; TRBD1 might be the D (6 bases). Germline V lookup: CDR1 MNHEY, CDR2 SVGEGT. The CDR3 is made up of 15 amino acids. With 2 bases removed from V and 2 bases from J, the gap between germline ends came to 12 bases. The CDR3 reads CASSYRQVVNTEAFF. The CDR3 nucleotides read TGTGCCAGCAGTTACAGACAGGTGGTCAACACTGAAGCTTTCTTT.